This entry is about one TCR beta chain. This entry comes from a study of blood T cell repertoires in COVID-19. The CDR3 is 15 residues long. With 3 bases removed from V and 0 bases from J, the gap between germline ends came to 9 bases. Germline-derived CDR1 and CDR2 are KGHSH and LQKENI. This table comes from immunoSEQ multiplex PCR, and its TCRdb copy is limited to in-frame clones, with some not included. The repertoire holds 150,000 or so clones, roughly 84% seen once, with 0.63% in the top ten. The chain uses TRBV18 and TRBJ1-5; D is undetermined. What was sequenced was peripheral blood. The receptor's source is a man aged 60-69 years with COVID-19, enrolled during active disease. CDR3 DNA: TGTGCCAGCTCACCGGCGGCAAGTAGCAATCAGCCCCAGCATTTT. Residues: CASSPAASSNQPQHF.